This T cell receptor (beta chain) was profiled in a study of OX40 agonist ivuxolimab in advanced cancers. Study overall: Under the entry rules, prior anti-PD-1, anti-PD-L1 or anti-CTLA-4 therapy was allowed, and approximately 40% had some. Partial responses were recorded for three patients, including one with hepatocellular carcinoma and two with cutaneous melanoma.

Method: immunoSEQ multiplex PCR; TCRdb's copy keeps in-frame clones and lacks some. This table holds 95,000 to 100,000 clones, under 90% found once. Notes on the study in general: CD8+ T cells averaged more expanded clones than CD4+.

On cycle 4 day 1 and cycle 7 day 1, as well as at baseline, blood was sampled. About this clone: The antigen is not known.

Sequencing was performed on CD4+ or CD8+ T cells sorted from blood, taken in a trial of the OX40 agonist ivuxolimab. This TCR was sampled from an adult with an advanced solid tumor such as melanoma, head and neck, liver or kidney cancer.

The CDR3 here is CASSEGRDEQFF. In DNA form, the CDR3 reads TGTGCCAGCAGTGAAGGTCGTGATGAGCAGTTCTTC. The rearrangement uses TRBV2 and TRBJ2-1; the D is unclear. CDR1 SNHLY and CDR2 FYNNEI come from the germline V gene. CDR3 length equals 12 residues. Trimming took 1 base from V and 8 from J, leaving 6 bases between them.